The clone carrying this T cell receptor (beta chain) was counted many times. This CDR3 is 12 amino acids long. The V end lost 8 bases, the J end lost 5 bases, and 16 bases lay between the germline ends. In germline, CDR1 is DFQATT, CDR2 SNEGSKA (reference sequence). The data originate from a study of spatial heterogeneity in lung cancer. Unique molecular identifiers, one per molecule, were present on every TCR cDNA molecule. One entry per CDR3 protein results from TCRdb running MiXCR on the 5' RACE reads. The sample carries about 16,000 distinct CDR3 sequences, just under 6.5% recorded once. This sample's time point: blood at routine non-recurrence follow-up after resection. Extraction of whole RNA from tumor, nontumor lung or frozen PBMC preceded unsorted sequencing.

The TCR originated in a male donor with early-stage non-small cell lung cancer. The V call is TRBV20-1, the J call TRBJ2-7, with D perhaps TRBD1 or TRBD2 (5 bases each). The sample consisted of PBMCs, taken at follow-up. In nucleotides, the CDR3 is TGCAGTATCTACAGGAGGCCGGACGAGCAGTACTTC. Translating it yields CSIYRRPDEQYF.